This T cell receptor (beta chain) is from a study of response to subunit inactivated influenza vaccine. Findings and limits, study-wide: With each seasonal influenza vaccination, the authors suggested, few new T cells are recruited.

V was clipped by 4 bases and J by 4 bases; unmatched bases: 5. Per germline, CDR1 DFQATT and CDR2 SNEGSKA (reference sequence). The CDR3 is made up of 14 amino acids. TCRdb recomputed calls from the RT-PCR reads with MiXCR, one row per CDR3 protein. The data show about 800,000 distinct CDR3 sequences, about 20% seen once. This clonotype was seen a handful of times. Its antigen is as yet unknown. The chain carries TRBV20-1 and TRBJ2-1; 9 bases line up with TRBD2. Sample: PBMCs from blood, taken around 5 days after vaccination. This TCR was sampled from a man over 45 who received an inactivated influenza vaccine. CDR3 sequence reads: CSANSGRIYNEQFF. The CDR3 nucleotides read TGCAGTGCTAATAGCGGGAGAATTTACAATGAGCAGTTCTTC.